This T cell receptor beta chain was recovered during a study of blood T cell repertoires in COVID-19. About the study: Acute and convalescent COVID-19 specimens originated in the United States, Italy and Spain.

This clone has just a few counts. Germline V CDR1 and CDR2: LNHDA, SQIVND (reference sequence). The junction had 12 bases not matched to a gene; V was cut back by 7 bases and J by 3 bases. The CDR3 contains 17 residues. TCRdb's copy holds only in-frame clones and misses some; the assay was immunoSEQ multiplex PCR. The data show roughly 220,000 clones, with roughly 84% seen just once and about 1.5% held by the top ten. The sequencing sample was made of peripheral blood. The TCR was taken from a middle-aged woman who had recovered from COVID-19. The chain has TRBV19 and TRBJ1-5, with 10 bases that match TRBD1. Here the CDR3 reads CASTQGQGYGYNQPQHF. In DNA, the CDR3 is TGTGCCAGTACCCAGGGACAGGGGTATGGATACAATCAGCCCCAGCATTTT.